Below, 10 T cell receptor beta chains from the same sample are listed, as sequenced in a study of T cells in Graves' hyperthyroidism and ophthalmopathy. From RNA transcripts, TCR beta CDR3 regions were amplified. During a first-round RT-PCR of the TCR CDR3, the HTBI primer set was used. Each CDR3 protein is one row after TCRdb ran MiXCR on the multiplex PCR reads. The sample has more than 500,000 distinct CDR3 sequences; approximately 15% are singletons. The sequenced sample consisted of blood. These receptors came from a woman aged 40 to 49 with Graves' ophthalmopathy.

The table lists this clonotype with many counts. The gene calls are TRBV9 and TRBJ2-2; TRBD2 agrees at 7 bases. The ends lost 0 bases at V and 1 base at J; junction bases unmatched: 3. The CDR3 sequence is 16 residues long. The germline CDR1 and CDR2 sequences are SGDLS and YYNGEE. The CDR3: CASSVAGGGNTGELFF. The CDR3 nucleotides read TGTGCCAGCAGCGTAGCGGGCGGGGGGAACACCGGGGAGCTGTTTTTT. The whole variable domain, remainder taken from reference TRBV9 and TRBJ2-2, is DSGVTQTPKHLITATGQRVTLRCSPRSGDLSVYWYQQSLDQGLQFLIQYYNGEERAKGNILERFSAQQFPDLHSELNLSSLELGDSALYFCASSVAGGGNTGELFFGEGSRLTVL.

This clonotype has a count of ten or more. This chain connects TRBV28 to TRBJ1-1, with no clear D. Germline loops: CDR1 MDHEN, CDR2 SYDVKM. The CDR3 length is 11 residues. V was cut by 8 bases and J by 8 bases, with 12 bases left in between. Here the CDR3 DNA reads TGTGCCAGCCGTATAACGGACGAAGCTTTCTTT. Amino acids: CASRITDEAFF.

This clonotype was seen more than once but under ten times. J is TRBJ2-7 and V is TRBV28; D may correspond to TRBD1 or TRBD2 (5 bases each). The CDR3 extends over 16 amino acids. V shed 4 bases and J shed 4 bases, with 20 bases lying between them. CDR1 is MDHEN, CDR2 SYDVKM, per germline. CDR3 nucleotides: TGTGCCAGCAGTTCCCCGGTCGGGGCGCAGGGTTACGAGCAGTACTTC. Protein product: CASSSPVGAQGYEQYF.

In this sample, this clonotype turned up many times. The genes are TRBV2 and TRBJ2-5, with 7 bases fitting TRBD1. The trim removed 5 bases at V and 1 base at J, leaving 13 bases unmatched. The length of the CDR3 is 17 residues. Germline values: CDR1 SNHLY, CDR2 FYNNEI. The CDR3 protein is CASSQRQGVFPQETQYF. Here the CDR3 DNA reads TGTGCCAGCAGTCAAAGGCAGGGGGTGTTCCCCCAAGAGACCCAGTACTTC.

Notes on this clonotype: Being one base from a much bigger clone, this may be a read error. Here the CDR3 DNA reads TGTGCCAGCACACCCGGAACTGGTGGAGGAAGGGAGCTGTTTTTT. Translation: CASTPGTGGGRELFF. This sequence joins TRBV18 and TRBJ2-2, with D possibly TRBD2 on 5 matching bases. This CDR3 comprises 15 residues. Germline-derived CDR1 and CDR2 are KGHSH and LQKENI.

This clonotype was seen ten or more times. For the CDR3, the DNA is TGTGCCAGCAGCCTCTCTACAGGGCAGACTGAAGCTTTCTTT. Its translation: CASSLSTGQTEAFF. This chain joins TRBV12-3 or TRBV12-4 and TRBJ1-1, with D maybe TRBD1 (6 bases). The CDR3 is 14 residues long. The V end was cut by 6 bases, the J end by 5 bases, with 16 bases between.

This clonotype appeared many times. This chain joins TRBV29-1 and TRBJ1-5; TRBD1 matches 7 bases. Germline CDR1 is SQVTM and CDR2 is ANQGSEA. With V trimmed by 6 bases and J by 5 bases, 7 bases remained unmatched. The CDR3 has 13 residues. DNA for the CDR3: TGCAGCGTGAGGGGACAGTCGGATCAGCCCCAGCATTTT. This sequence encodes CSVRGQSDQPQHF.

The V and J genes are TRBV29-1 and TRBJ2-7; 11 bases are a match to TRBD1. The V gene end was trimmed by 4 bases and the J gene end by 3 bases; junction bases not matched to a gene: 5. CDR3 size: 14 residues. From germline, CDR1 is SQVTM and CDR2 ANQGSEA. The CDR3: CSVGGGQGVYEQYF. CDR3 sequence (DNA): TGCAGCGTTGGGGGGGGACAGGGGGTCTACGAGCAGTACTTC.

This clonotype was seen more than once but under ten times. CDR3 region: CATQETDSSYNEQFF. CDR3 bases: TGTGCCACTCAAGAGACGGACAGCTCCTACAATGAGCAGTTCTTC. This chain links TRBV6-1 with TRBJ2-1, with D perhaps TRBD1 (6 bases). The germline V gene has CDR1 MNHNS and CDR2 SASEGT. The CDR3 extends over 15 amino acids. V lost 10 bases to trimming and J lost 0 bases, with 16 bases between them.

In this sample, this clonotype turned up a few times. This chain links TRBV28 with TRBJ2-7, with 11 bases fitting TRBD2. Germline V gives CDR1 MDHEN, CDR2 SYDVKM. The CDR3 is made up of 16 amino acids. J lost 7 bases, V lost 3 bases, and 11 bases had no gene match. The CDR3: CASSFWIAGGQREQYF. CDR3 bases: TGTGCCAGCAGTTTTTGGATAGCGGGAGGGCAGCGGGAGCAGTACTTC. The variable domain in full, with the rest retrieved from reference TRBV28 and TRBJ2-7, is DVKVTQSSRYLVKRTGEKVFLECVQDMDHENMFWYRQDPGLGLRLIYFSYDVKMKEKGDIPEGYSVSREKKERFSLILESASTNQTSMYLCASSFWIAGGQREQYFGPGTRLTVT.